Presented here are 29 T cell receptor beta chains from one specimen sequenced in a study of blood T cell repertoires in COVID-19. This table comes from immunoSEQ multiplex PCR, and its TCRdb copy is limited to in-frame clones, with some not included. The data contain 90,000 to 150,000 clones, more than 60% of them singletons. What was sequenced was peripheral blood. Receptors were obtained from a man aged 45-65 years with acute or convalescent COVID-19.

V gene TRBV7-8 combines with J gene TRBJ1-2; 8 bases line up with TRBD1. Germline assignment: CDR1 SGHVS and CDR2 FQNEAQ. The V gene end was trimmed by 6 bases and the J gene end by 8 bases; junction bases not matched to a gene: 8. This CDR3 spans 13 amino acids. CDR3: CASSYTGGEGYTF. The CDR3 bases are TGTGCCAGCAGTTATACAGGGGGAGAGGGCTACACCTTC.

As DNA, the CDR3 is TGTGCCTCCAAGGACAGGACCGATTATGGCTACACCTTC. Protein sequence: CASKDRTDYGYTF. The chain employs TRBV10-3 and TRBJ1-2, with TRBD1 matching 7 bases. Unmatched junction bases numbered 11, after V lost 11 bases and J lost 5 bases. This CDR3 has 13 residues. Per the germline V gene, CDR1 is ENHRY and CDR2 is SYGVKD.

The chain uses TRBV11-2 and TRBJ2-3, with a tentative D call TRBD1 (5 bases). CDR3 size: 14 residues. Trimming shortened V by 3 bases and J by 6 bases, and 13 bases separated the two germline ends. Germline lookup yields CDR1 SGHAT and CDR2 FQNNGV. CDR3 in DNA: TGTGCCAGCAGCTTCCTAGGGGTAGGGGATACGCAGTATTTT. The encoded protein is CASSFLGVGDTQYF.

The J gene is TRBJ2-2, the V gene TRBV11-3, with a possible D match to TRBD2 (6 bases). The germline gives CDR1 SGHNT, CDR2 YENEEA. Between the trimmed V and J ends, which lost 8 bases and 4 bases, there was a span of 11 bases. This CDR3 contains 13 residues. The CDR3 reads CASGLGGTGELFF. CDR3 in DNA: TGTGCCAGCGGATTGGGGGGCACCGGGGAGCTGTTTTTT. Using reference TRBV11-3 and TRBJ2-2 for the parts outside the CDR3, the full variable domain is EAGVVQSPRYKIIEKKQPVAFWCNPISGHNTLYWYLQNLGQGPELLIRYENEEAVDDSQLPKDRFSAERLKGVDSTLKIQPAELGDSAVYLCASGLGGTGELFFGEGSRLTVL.

The V call is TRBV4-2, the J call TRBJ2-7; tentative D call: TRBD1 (5 bases). V was clipped by 6 bases and J by 3 bases, with 18 bases between them. Germline CDR1 LGHNA, CDR2 YNFKEQ. The CDR3 has 15 amino acids. The CDR3 loop reads CASSPGQGFGYEQYF. CDR3 coding DNA: TGTGCCAGCAGTCCGGGTCAGGGTTTTGGCTACGAGCAGTACTTC.

The CDR3 loop is CASSLAAGITFDGYTF. The CDR3 coding sequence is TGCGCCAGCAGCTTGGCCGCAGGGATCACCTTCGATGGCTACACCTTC. The chain is built from TRBV5-1 and TRBJ1-2; D is possibly TRBD1 (5 bases). The ends were cut back, 0 bases at V and 6 bases at J, with 18 bases in the middle. CDR1 and CDR2 from the germline V gene are SGHRS and YFSETQ. The CDR3 is made up of 16 amino acids.

This sequence joins TRBV6-1 and TRBJ1-2, with 7 bases that match TRBD1. CDR1 MNHNS and CDR2 SASEGT come from the germline V gene. Trimming removed 3 bases from V and 2 bases from J; junction bases left unmatched: 3. The CDR3 is 14 amino acids. The CDR3 DNA is TGTGCCAGCAGTGAGATACAGGGGAACTATGGCTACACCTTC. Its protein is CASSEIQGNYGYTF.

The chain links TRBV24-1 to TRBJ2-3; 13 bases agree with TRBD2. J gave up 1 base and V 7 bases, and 7 bases lay outside the gene matches. Germline CDR1 reads KGHDR; CDR2 reads SFDVKD. The CDR3 loop spans 17 amino acids. CDR3 loop: CATSATGTSGGTDTQYF. The CDR3 DNA is TGTGCCACCAGCGCCACCGGGACTAGCGGGGGCACAGATACGCAGTATTTT.

This clone has just one count. The V call is TRBV18, the J call TRBJ1-1; D might be TRBD1 (5 bases). The ends were cut back, 10 bases at V and 1 base at J, with 16 bases in the middle. The CDR3 runs 14 residues. Germline V gene data show CDR1 as KGHSH and CDR2 as LQKENI. The CDR3 DNA follows: TGTGCCACCCTCTCGACTAGGGGGAACACTGAAGCTTTCTTT. This encodes CATLSTRGNTEAFF.

The chain is built from TRBV12-3 or TRBV12-4 and TRBJ1-1, with a weak D call TRBD1 (5 bases). The germline V and J ends were trimmed by 2 bases and 10 bases, with 14 bases remaining between them. This CDR3 is 13 amino acids long. CDR3 residues: CASSLLRGPAAFF. In DNA, the CDR3 is TGTGCCAGCAGTTTATTAAGGGGCCCAGCAGCTTTCTTT.

The V call is TRBV19, the J call TRBJ1-4; no definite D call. Trimming stripped 3 bases from V and 0 bases from J, with 8 bases between. Germline CDR1 and CDR2: LNHDA and SQIVND (reference sequence). The CDR3 runs 15 residues. The CDR3 loop is CASSMKHPTNEKLFF. The DNA of the CDR3 is TGTGCCAGTAGTATGAAACACCCAACTAATGAAAAACTGTTTTTT.

This clone occurred many times. This rearrangement joins TRBV19 to TRBJ2-2; 9 bases are a match to TRBD2. Germline CDR1 is LNHDA and CDR2 is SQIVND (reference sequence). V shed 5 bases and J 4 bases; nucleotides not matched to a gene: 5. CDR3 length equals 15 residues. CDR3 in amino acids: CASSPLAGATGELFF. Here the CDR3 DNA reads TGTGCCAGTAGTCCCTTAGCGGGAGCCACCGGGGAGCTGTTTTTT.

V and J are TRBV3-1 (or the pseudogene TRBV3-2) and TRBJ2-7; 14 bases line up with TRBD2. The CDR3 extends over 15 amino acids. With V trimmed by 8 bases and J by 4 bases, 7 bases remained unmatched. Germline V gives CDR1 LGHDT, CDR2 YNNKEL (reference sequence). The CDR3 nucleotides read TGTGCCAGCGGACCGGGGACTAGCGGGAGTTACGAGCAGTACTTC. It encodes CASGPGTSGSYEQYF.

V gene TRBV10-2 combines with J gene TRBJ1-4, with TRBD1 matching over 9 bases. The V segment lost 2 bases and the J segment 10 bases; nucleotides outside the gene matches: 11. The CDR3 length is 16 residues. The germline CDR1 and CDR2 sequences are WSHSY and SAAADI. The CDR3 nucleotides are TGCGCCAGCAGTGAGGGGACAGGGTCCCCGGCTGGAAAACTGTTTTTT. As protein: CASSEGTGSPAGKLFF.

Here the CDR3 DNA reads TGTGCCAGTAGTATAGCTAGCGGGAGGGCCGGTAATGAGCAGTTCTTC. Protein sequence: CASSIASGRAGNEQFF. The genes are TRBV19 and TRBJ2-1; 12 bases line up with TRBD2. The ends lost 1 base at V and 7 bases at J; junction bases unmatched: 5. The CDR3 is 16 residues long. Germline V CDR1 and CDR2: LNHDA, SQIVND (reference sequence).

This clone has just a few counts. The gene calls are TRBV5-6 and TRBJ2-3; 7 bases fit TRBD1. The CDR3 sequence is 15 residues long. Per germline, CDR1 SGHDT and CDR2 YYEEEE. Trimming took 4 bases from V and 1 from J; bases not matched to a gene: 6. CDR3 in DNA: TGTGCCAGCAGCCCGACAGGGTTCGGCACAGATACGCAGTATTTT. This codes for CASSPTGFGTDTQYF.

The chain links TRBV7-6 to TRBJ1-3, with 7 positions matching TRBD1. Germline V gene lookup returns CDR1 SGHVS and CDR2 FNYEAQ. J was trimmed by 0 bases and V by 2 bases; bases with no gene match: 1. This CDR3 has 15 residues. Written as DNA, the CDR3 is TGTGCCAGCAGCTTATGGGACAGCTCTGGAAACACCATATATTTT. Amino acids: CASSLWDSSGNTIYF.

The genes are TRBV3-1 (or the pseudogene TRBV3-2) and TRBJ1-3; TRBD1 agrees at 12 bases. Germline lookup yields CDR1 LGHDT and CDR2 YNNKEL (reference sequence). CDR3 length: 17 residues. V was clipped by 6 bases and J by 2 bases; unmatched bases: 8. CDR3 DNA sequence: TGTGCCAGCAGTCGAGGGGGACAGGGGGCGACTGGAAACACCATATATTTT. Its protein product is CASSRGGQGATGNTIYF.

The chain employs TRBV7-9 and TRBJ2-7, with D possibly TRBD2 on 5 matching bases. There are 13 residues in the CDR3. Germline values: CDR1 SEHNR, CDR2 FQNEAQ (reference sequence). V lost 4 bases, J lost 4 bases, and 11 bases lay in between. CDR3: CASSSLRGYEQYF. DNA for the CDR3: TGTGCCAGCAGCTCCCTCCGAGGGTACGAGCAGTACTTC.

This chain joins TRBV5-1 and TRBJ2-7; possible D gene TRBD2, 6 bases. Deletions cut 4 bases from V and 0 bases from J, with 14 bases between. The germline V gene has CDR1 SGHRS and CDR2 YFSETQ. The CDR3 totals 15 residues. The CDR3 protein is CASSPAPGASYEQYF. As DNA, the CDR3 is TGCGCCAGCAGCCCGGCCCCGGGAGCCTCCTACGAGCAGTACTTC.

This clone was detected once. The chain is built from TRBV6-1 and TRBJ1-2; a weak D match, TRBD1 (6 bases). Germline V lookup: CDR1 MNHNS, CDR2 SASEGT. V gave up 3 bases and J gave up 4 bases, with 9 bases separating them. This CDR3 has 13 amino acids. CDR3: CASSEGGPYGYTF. CDR3 DNA: TGTGCCAGCAGTGAGGGGGGGCCCTATGGCTACACCTTC.

V usage is TRBV6-6 and J usage is TRBJ1-2, with 9 bases matching TRBD1. CDR1 is MNHNY and CDR2 is SVGAGI in the germline V gene (reference sequence). The CDR3 runs 15 residues. Germline trimming cut 5 bases from V and 2 bases from J; bases unmatched to any gene: 6. This CDR3 is CASSARTGGNYGYTF. The DNA of the CDR3 is TGTGCCAGCAGTGCACGAACAGGGGGCAACTATGGCTACACCTTC.

This chain links TRBV6-6 with TRBJ1-5, with 9 bases identical to TRBD1. Trimming took 9 bases from V and 6 from J; bases not matched to a gene: 9. The CDR3 consists of 14 residues. Germline CDR1 reads MNHNY; CDR2 reads SVGAGI (reference sequence). CDR3 sequence reads: CASATGTGSQPQHF. CDR3 bases: TGTGCCAGTGCGACGGGGACAGGGAGTCAGCCCCAGCATTTT.

The chain carries TRBV13 and TRBJ2-5, with 9 bases aligning to TRBD2. Looked up from germline, CDR1 is PRHDT and CDR2 is FYEKMQ (reference sequence). Unmatched junction bases numbered 9, after V lost 5 bases and J lost 5 bases. The CDR3 consists of 15 residues. CDR3 residues: CASSPPQREVETQYF. The CDR3 nucleotides read TGTGCCAGCAGCCCTCCCCAGCGGGAGGTGGAGACCCAGTACTTC. Looking up the rest from reference TRBV13 and TRBJ2-5 gives the full variable domain: AAGVIQSPRHLIKEKRETATLKCYPIPRHDTVYWYQQGPGQDPQFLISFYEKMQSDKGSIPDRFSAQQFSDYHSELNMSSLELGDSALYFCASSPPQREVETQYFGPGTRLLVL.

The CDR3 spells CASSLSSTGYGYTF. The CDR3 DNA sequence: TGTGCCAGCAGCTTATCTTCGACAGGCTATGGCTACACCTTC. This chain links TRBV7-9 with TRBJ1-2, with D perhaps matching TRBD1 (6 bases). The CDR3 covers 14 residues. The ends were cut back, 2 bases at V and 4 bases at J, with 11 bases in the middle. CDR1 and CDR2 from the germline V gene are SEHNR and FQNEAQ (reference sequence).

The chain is built from TRBV5-1 and TRBJ2-4; D uncertain. Trimming stripped 1 base from V and 6 bases from J, with 8 bases between. Germline V gene data show CDR1 as SGHRS and CDR2 as YFSETQ. The CDR3 consists of 13 residues. CDR3 sequence (DNA): TGCGCCAGCAGCTTGAGCCGCTCAAACATTCAGTACTTC. This codes for CASSLSRSNIQYF.

This chain connects TRBV27 to TRBJ1-4, with D possibly being TRBD1 (6 bases). Germline CDR1 reads MNHEY; CDR2 reads SMNVEV (reference sequence). The CDR3 extends over 13 amino acids. The germline V and J ends were trimmed by 5 bases and 8 bases, with 12 bases remaining between them. CDR3 nucleotides: TGTGCCAGCAGTATAATGGACAGCGAAAAACTGTTTTTT. Protein product: CASSIMDSEKLFF.

The CDR3 protein is CASSFLPSGHEQYF. Written as DNA, the CDR3 is TGTGCCAGCAGCTTTCTTCCGTCGGGTCACGAGCAGTACTTC. The chain employs TRBV5-6 and TRBJ2-7; no clear D gene. CDR1 and CDR2 (germline): SGHDT, YYEEEE. Trimming removed 2 bases at V and 5 bases at J, with 14 bases between. The CDR3 length is 14 residues.

This clone has only a few counts. The rearrangement uses TRBV5-1 and TRBJ1-3; D is possibly TRBD1 (5 bases). The CDR3 covers 17 residues. Trimming removed 0 bases at V and 4 bases at J, with 17 bases between. Germline values: CDR1 SGHRS, CDR2 YFSETQ. The CDR3 loop is CASSLAPQGARGNTIYF. The CDR3 nucleotides are TGCGCCAGCAGCTTGGCCCCTCAGGGTGCGCGGGGAAACACCATATATTTT. Complete variable domain (other parts from reference TRBV5-1 and TRBJ1-3): KAGVTQTPRYLIKTRGQQVTLSCSPISGHRSVSWYQQTPGQGLQFLFEYFSETQRNKGNFPGRFSGRQFSNSRSEMNVSTLELGDSALYLCASSLAPQGARGNTIYFGEGSWLTVV.